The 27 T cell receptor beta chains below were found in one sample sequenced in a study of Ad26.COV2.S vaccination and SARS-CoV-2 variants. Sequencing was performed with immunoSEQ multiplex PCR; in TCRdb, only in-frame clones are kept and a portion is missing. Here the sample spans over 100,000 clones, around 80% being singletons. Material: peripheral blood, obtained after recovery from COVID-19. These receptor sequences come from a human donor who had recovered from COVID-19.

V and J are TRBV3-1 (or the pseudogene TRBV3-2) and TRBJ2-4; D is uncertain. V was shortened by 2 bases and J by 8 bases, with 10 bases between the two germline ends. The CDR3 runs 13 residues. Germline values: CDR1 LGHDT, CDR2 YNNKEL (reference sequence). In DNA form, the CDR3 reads TGTGCCAGCAGCCAACTGGACGGGTACATTCAGTACTTC. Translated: CASSQLDGYIQYF.

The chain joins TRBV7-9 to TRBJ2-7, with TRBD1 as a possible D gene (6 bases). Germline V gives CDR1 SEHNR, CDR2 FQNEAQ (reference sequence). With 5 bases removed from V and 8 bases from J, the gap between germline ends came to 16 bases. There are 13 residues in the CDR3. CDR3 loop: CASSQGRTSKQYF. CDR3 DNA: TGTGCCAGCAGCCAGGGGCGGACATCGAAGCAGTACTTC.

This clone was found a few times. CDR3 region: CASSPIEATRWRNTIYF. Here the CDR3 DNA reads TGTGCCAGCTCACCAATTGAAGCGACTAGATGGAGAAACACCATATATTTT. The chain is built from TRBV18 and TRBJ1-3; no definite D call. The CDR3 extends over 17 amino acids. Germline CDR1 and CDR2: KGHSH and LQKENI. Trimming shortened V by 2 bases and J by 5 bases, and 19 bases separated the two germline ends.

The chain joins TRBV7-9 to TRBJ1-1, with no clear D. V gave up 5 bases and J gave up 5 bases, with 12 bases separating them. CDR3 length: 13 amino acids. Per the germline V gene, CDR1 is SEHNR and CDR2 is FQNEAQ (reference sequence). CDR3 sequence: CASSKEELTEAFF. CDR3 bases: TGTGCCAGCAGCAAGGAGGAGTTAACTGAAGCTTTCTTT.

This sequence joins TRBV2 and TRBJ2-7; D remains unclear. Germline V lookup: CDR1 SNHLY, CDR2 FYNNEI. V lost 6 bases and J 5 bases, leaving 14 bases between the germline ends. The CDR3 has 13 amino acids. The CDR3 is CASRLWGRHEQYF. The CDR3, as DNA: TGTGCCAGCAGACTCTGGGGTAGGCACGAGCAGTACTTC.

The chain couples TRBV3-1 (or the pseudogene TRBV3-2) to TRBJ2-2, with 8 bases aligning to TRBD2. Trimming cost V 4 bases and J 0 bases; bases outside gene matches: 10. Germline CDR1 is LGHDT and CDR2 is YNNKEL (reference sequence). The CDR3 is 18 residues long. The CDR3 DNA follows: TGTGCCAGCAGCCGAGGGCTAGCGGGCTCTGCGAACACCGGGGAGCTGTTTTTT. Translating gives CASSRGLAGSANTGELFF.

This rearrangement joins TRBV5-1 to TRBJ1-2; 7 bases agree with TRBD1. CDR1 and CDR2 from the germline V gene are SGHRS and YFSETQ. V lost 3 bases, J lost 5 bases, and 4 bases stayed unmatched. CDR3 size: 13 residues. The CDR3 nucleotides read TGCGCCAGCAGCTGGGACAGAAATTATGGCTACACCTTC. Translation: CASSWDRNYGYTF. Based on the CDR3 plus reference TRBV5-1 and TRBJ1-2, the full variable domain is KAGVTQTPRYLIKTRGQQVTLSCSPISGHRSVSWYQQTPGQGLQFLFEYFSETQRNKGNFPGRFSGRQFSNSRSEMNVSTLELGDSALYLCASSWDRNYGYTFGSGTRLTVV.

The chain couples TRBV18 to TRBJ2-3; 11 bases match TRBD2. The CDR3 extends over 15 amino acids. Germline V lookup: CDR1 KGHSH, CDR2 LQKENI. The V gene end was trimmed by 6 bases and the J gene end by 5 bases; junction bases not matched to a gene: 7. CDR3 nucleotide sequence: TGTGCCAGCTCCCCCACTAGCGGGGGCGGAGATACGCAGTATTTT. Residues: CASSPTSGGGDTQYF.

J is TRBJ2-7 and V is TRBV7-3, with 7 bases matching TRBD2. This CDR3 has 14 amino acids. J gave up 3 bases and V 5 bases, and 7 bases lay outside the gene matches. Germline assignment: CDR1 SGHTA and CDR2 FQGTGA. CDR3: CASSPVGGYYEQYF. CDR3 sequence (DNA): TGTGCCAGCAGCCCCGTGGGAGGGTACTACGAGCAGTACTTC.

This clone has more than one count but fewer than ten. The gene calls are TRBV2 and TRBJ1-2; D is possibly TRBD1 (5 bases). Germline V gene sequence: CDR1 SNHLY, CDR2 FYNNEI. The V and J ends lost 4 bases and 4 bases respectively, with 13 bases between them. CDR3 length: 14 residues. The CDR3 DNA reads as TGTGCCAGCAGTGTGGGACTAAGCTTCTATGGCTACACCTTC. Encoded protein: CASSVGLSFYGYTF.

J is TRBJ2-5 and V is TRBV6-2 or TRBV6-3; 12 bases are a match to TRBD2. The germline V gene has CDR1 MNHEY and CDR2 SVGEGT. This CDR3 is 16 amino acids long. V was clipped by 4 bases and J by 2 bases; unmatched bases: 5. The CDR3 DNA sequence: TGTGCCAGCAGTTTCCCTAGCGGGGGGGTGCAAGAGACCCAGTACTTC. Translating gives CASSFPSGGVQETQYF.

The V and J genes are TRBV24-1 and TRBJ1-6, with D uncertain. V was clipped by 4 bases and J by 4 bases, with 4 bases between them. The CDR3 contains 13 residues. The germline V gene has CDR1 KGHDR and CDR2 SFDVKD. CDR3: CATSETYNSPLHF. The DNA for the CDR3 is TGTGCCACCAGTGAAACTTATAATTCACCCCTCCACTTT.

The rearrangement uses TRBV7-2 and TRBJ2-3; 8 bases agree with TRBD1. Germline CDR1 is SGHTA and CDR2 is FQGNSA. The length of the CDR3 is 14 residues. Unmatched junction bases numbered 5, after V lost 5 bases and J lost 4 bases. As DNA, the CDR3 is TGTGCCAGCAGCCCTCGGACAGGGTCAGATACGCAGTATTTT. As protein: CASSPRTGSDTQYF.

CDR3: CSVRGTVKGLRSYEQYF. The DNA for the CDR3 is TGCAGCGTCCGGGGGACGGTGAAAGGGTTAAGATCCTACGAGCAGTACTTC. The chain recombines TRBV29-1 with TRBJ2-7; D is perhaps TRBD2 (6 bases). There are 17 residues in the CDR3. The ends were cut back, 6 bases at V and 1 base at J, with 25 bases in the middle. Germline CDR1 reads SQVTM; CDR2 reads ANQGSEA.

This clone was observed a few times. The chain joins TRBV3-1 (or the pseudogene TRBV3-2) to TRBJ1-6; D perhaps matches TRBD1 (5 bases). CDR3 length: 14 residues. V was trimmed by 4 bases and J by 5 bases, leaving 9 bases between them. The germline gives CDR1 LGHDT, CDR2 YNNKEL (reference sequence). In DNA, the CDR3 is TGTGCCAGCAGCCGGACACCAGATAATTCACCCCTCCACTTT. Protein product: CASSRTPDNSPLHF.

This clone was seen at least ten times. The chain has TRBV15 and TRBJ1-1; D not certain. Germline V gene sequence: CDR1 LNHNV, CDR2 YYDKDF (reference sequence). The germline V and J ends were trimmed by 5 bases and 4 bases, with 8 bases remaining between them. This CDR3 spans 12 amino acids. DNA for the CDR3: TGTGCCACCAGCCTTGACGGCACTGAAGCTTTCTTT. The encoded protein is CATSLDGTEAFF.

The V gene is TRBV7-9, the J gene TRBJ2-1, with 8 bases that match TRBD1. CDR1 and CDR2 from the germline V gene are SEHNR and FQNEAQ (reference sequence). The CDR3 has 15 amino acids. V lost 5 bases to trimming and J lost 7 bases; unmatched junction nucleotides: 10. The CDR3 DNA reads TGTGCCAGCAGCCCCGCGGCAGGGGGCAGGAATGAGCAGTTCTTC. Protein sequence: CASSPAAGGRNEQFF.

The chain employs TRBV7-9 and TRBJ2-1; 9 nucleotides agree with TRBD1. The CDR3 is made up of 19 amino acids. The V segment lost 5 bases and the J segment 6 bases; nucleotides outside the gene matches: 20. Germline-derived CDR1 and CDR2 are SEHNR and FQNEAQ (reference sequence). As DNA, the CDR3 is TGTGCCAGCAGCGGACATGGGGACAGGGCTGGTAAGGTCGGCAATGAGCAGTTCTTC. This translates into CASSGHGDRAGKVGNEQFF.

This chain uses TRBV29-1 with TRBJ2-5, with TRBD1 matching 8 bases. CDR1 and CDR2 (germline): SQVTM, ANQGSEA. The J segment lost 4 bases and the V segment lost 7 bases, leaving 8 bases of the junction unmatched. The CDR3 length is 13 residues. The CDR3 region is CSARTGFGETQYF. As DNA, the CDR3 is TGCAGCGCTAGGACAGGGTTTGGAGAGACCCAGTACTTC.

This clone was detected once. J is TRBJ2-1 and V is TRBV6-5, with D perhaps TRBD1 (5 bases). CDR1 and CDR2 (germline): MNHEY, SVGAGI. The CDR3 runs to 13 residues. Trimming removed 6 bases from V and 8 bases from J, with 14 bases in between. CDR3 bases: TGTGCCAGCAGCCCCGGGTGGGGCGATGAGCAGTTCTTC. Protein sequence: CASSPGWGDEQFF.

The CDR3 reads CASSLSGTQYF. As DNA, the CDR3 is TGTGCCAGCAGCTTGTCTGGTACGCAGTATTTT. The genes are TRBV5-6 and TRBJ2-3; D not resolved. V shed 1 base and J shed 8 bases, with 5 bases lying between them. Germline V CDR1 and CDR2: SGHDT, YYEEEE. CDR3 length: 11 amino acids.

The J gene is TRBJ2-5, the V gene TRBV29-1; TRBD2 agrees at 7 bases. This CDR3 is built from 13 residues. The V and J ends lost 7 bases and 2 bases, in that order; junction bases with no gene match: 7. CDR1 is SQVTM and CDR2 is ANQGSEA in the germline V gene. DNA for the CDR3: TGCAGCGAACCGGGAGGTGGGCAAGAGACCCAGTACTTC. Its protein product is CSEPGGGQETQYF.

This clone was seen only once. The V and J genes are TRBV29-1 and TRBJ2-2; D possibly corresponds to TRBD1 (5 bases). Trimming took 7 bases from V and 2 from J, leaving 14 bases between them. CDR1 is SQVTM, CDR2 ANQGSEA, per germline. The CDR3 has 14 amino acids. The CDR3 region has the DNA TGCAGCGGGGCGACAGACGCAAACACCGGGGAGCTGTTTTTT. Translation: CSGATDANTGELFF.

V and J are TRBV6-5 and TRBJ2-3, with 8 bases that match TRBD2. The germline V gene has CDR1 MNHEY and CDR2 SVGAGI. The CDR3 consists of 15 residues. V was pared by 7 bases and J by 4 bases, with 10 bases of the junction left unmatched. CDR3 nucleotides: TGTGCCAGCACTCCCGGACTAGCAATATCAGATACGCAGTATTTT. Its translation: CASTPGLAISDTQYF.

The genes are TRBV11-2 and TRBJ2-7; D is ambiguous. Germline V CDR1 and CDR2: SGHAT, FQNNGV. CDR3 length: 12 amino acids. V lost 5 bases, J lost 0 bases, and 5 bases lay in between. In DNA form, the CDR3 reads TGTGCCAGCAGCACAAACTCCTACGAGCAGTACTTC. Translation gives CASSTNSYEQYF.

The DNA for the CDR3 is TGTGCCAGCAGCTTATCATGGGCAACGGCTTTCTTT. Translated, it gives CASSLSWATAFF. The V gene is TRBV7-2, the J gene TRBJ1-1; D gene unclear. The germline V gene encodes CDR1 SGHTA and CDR2 FQGNSA. The CDR3 covers 12 residues. V lost 2 bases and J lost 11, with 12 bases in between.

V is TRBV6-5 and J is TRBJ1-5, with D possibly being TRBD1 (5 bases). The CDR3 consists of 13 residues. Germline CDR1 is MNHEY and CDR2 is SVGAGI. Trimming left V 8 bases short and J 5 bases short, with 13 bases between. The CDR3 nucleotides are TGTGCCAGCGGGACCTCGTCAGATCAGCCCCAGCATTTT. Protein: CASGTSSDQPQHF.